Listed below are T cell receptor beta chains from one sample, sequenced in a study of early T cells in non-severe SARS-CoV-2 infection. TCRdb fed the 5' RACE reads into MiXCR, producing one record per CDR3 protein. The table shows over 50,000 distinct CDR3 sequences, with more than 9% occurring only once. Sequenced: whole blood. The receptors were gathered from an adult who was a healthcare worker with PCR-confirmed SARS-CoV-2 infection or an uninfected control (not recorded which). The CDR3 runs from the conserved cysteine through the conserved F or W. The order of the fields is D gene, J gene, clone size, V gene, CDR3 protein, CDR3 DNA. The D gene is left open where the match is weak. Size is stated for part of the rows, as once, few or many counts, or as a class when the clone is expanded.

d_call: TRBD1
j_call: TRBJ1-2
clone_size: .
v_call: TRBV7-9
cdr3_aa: CASSSGGLYGYTF
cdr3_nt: TGTGCCAGCAGCTCAGGGGGGTTATATGGCTACACCTTC

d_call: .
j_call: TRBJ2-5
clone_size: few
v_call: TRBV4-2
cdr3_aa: CASSQEVRGQETQYF
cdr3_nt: TGTGCCAGCAGCCAAGAAGTACGGGGGCAAGAGACCCAGTACTTC

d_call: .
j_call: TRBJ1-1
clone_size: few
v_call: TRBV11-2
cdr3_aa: CASSRTREAFF
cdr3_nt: TGTGCCAGCAGCAGGACAAGGGAAGCTTTCTTT

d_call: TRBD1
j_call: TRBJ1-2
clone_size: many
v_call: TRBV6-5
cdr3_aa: CASSPPTGRSGNGYTF
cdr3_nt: TGTGCCAGCAGTCCGCCGACAGGGCGGTCGGGTAATGGCTACACCTTC

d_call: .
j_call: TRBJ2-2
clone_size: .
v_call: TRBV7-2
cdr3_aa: CASSLGTVRYAGELFF
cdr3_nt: TGTGCCAGCAGCTTAGGGACAGTTCGCTATGCCGGGGAGCTGTTTTTT

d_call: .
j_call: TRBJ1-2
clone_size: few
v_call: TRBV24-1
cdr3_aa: CATSDGVRGGYTF
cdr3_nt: TGTGCCACCAGTGATGGTGTAAGGGGAGGCTACACCTTC

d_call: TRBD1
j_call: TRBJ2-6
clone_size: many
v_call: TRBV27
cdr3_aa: CASSPRQGFGANVLTF
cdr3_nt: TGTGCCAGCAGTCCCCGACAGGGTTTTGGGGCCAACGTCCTGACTTTC

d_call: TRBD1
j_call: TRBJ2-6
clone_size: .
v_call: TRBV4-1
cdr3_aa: CASSQGQGARGANVLTF
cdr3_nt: TGCGCCAGCAGCCAAGGGCAGGGGGCGCGAGGGGCCAACGTCCTGACTTTC

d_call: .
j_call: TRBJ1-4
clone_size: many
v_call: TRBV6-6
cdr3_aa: CASSYSGGEKLFF
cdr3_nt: TGTGCCAGCAGTTACTCAGGCGGGGAAAAACTGTTTTTT

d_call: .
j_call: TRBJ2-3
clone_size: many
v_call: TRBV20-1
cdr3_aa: CSAPPLLRSTDTQYF
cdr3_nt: TGCAGTGCCCCGCCCCTCTTGCGAAGCACAGATACGCAGTATTTT

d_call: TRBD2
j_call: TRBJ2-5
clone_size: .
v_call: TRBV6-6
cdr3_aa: CASSYREGETQYF
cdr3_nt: TGTGCCAGCAGTTACAGGGAGGGGGAGACCCAGTACTTC

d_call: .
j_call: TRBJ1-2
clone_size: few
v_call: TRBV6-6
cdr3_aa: CASRTRSGYTF
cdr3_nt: TGTGCCAGCAGAACAAGATCTGGCTACACCTTC

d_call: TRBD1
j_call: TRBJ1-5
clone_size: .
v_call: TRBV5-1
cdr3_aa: CASRTGTGRNQPQHF
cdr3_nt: TGCGCCAGCAGAACCGGGACAGGGCGCAATCAGCCCCAGCATTTT

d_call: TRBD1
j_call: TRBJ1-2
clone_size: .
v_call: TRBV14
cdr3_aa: CASSAQGANYGYTF
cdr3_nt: TGTGCCAGCAGCGCACAGGGGGCTAACTATGGCTACACCTTC

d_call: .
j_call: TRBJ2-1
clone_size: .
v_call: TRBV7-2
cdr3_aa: CASSAYEEYNEQFF
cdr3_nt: TGTGCCAGCAGCGCATACGAGGAGTACAATGAGCAGTTCTTC

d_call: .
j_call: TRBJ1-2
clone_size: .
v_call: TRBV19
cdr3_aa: CASTNGAANYGYTF
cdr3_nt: TGTGCCAGTACCAATGGGGCAGCTAACTATGGCTACACCTTC

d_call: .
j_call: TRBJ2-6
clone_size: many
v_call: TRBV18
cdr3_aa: CASSPSSGANVLTF
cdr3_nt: TGTGCCAGCAGCCCGAGCTCTGGGGCCAACGTCCTGACTTTC

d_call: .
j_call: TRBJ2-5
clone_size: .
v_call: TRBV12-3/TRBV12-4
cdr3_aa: CVSSLVRPLQETQYF
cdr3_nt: TGTGTCAGCAGTTTAGTCCGGCCACTCCAAGAGACCCAGTACTTC

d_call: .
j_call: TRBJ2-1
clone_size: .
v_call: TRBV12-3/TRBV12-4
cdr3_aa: CASTPGDRVHNEQFF
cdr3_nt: TGTGCCAGCACCCCGGGGGACAGAGTACACAATGAGCAGTTCTTC

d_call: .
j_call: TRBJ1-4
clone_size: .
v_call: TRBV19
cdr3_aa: CASSNGRNNEKLFF
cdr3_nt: TGTGCCAGTAGTAACGGACGGAATAATGAAAAACTGTTTTTT